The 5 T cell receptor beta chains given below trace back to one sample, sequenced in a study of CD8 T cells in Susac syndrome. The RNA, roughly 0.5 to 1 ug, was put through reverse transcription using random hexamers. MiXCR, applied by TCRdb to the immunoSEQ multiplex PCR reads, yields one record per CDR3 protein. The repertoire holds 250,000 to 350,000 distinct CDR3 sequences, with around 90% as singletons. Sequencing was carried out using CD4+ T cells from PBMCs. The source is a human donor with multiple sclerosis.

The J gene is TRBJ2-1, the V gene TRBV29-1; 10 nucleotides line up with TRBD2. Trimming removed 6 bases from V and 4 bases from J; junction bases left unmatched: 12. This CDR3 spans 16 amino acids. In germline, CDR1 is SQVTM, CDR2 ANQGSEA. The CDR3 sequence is CSVVGTSAERYNEQFF. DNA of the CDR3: TGCAGCGTGGTGGGGACTAGCGCCGAGAGATACAATGAGCAGTTCTTC.

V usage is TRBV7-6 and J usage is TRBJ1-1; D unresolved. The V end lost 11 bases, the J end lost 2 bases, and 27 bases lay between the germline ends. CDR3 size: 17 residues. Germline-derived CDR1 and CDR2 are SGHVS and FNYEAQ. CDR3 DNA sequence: TGTGCCCGCCCGACACGCACCCCACACAAGGGAAACACTGAAGCTTTCTTT. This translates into CARPTRTPHKGNTEAFF.

CDR3 in amino acids: CASSPELNTEAFF. The DNA for the CDR3 is TGTGCCAGCAGCCCCGAGTTGAACACTGAAGCTTTCTTT. The chain combines TRBV3-1 with TRBJ1-1; no definite D call. The CDR3 spans 13 residues. The V end was cut by 4 bases, the J end by 0 bases, with 6 bases between. Germline V lookup: CDR1 LGHDT, CDR2 YNNKEL (reference sequence).

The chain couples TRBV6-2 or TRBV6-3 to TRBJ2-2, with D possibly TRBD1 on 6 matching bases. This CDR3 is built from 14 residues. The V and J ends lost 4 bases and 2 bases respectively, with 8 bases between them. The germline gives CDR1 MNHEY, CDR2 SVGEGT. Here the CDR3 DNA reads TGTGCCAGCAGTTGGGGGCCCAACACCGGGGAGCTGTTTTTT. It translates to CASSWGPNTGELFF.

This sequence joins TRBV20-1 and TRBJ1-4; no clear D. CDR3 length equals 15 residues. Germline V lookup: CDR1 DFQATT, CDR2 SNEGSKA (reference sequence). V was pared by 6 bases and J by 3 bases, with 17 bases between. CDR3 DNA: TGCAGTGCCCCAATTCGAAGTCCATCTAATGAAAAACTGTTTTTT. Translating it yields CSAPIRSPSNEKLFF.